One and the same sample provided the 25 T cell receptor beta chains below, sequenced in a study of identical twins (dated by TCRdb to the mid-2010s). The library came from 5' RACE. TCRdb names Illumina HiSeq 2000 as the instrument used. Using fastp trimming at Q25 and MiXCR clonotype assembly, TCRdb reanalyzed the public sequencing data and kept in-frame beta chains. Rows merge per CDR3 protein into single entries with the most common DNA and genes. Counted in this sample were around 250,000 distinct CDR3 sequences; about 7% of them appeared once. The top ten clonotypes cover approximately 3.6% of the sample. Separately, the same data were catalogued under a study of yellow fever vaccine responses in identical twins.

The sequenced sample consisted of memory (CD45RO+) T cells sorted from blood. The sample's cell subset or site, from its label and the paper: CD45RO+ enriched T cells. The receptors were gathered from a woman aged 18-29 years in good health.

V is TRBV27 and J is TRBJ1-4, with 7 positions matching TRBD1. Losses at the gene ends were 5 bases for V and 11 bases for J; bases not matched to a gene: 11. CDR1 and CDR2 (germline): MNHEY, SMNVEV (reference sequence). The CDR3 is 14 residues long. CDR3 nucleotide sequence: TGTGCCAGCAGTCCCCTGGGAGACAGGGAGAAACTGTTTTTT. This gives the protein CASSPLGDREKLFF.

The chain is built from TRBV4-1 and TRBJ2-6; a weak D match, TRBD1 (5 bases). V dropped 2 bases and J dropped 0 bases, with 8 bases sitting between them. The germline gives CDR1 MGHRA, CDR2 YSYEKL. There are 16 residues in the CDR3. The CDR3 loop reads CASSQYRNSGANVLTF. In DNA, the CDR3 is TGCGCCAGCAGCCAATACAGGAACTCTGGGGCCAACGTCCTGACTTTC.

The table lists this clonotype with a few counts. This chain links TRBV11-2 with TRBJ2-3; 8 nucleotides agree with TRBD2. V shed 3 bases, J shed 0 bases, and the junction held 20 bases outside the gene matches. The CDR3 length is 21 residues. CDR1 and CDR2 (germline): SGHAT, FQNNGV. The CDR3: CASSFFLPLSAGGRSTDTQYF. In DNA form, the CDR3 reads TGTGCCAGCAGCTTTTTCCTTCCCCTTTCCGCGGGAGGACGTAGCACAGATACGCAGTATTTT.

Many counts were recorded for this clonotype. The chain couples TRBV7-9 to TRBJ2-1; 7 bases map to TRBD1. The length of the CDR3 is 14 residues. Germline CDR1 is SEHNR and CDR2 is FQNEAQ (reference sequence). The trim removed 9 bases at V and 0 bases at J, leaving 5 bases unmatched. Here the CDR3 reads CASEGQSSYNEQFF. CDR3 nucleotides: TGTGCCAGTGAGGGACAGAGCTCCTACAATGAGCAGTTCTTC.

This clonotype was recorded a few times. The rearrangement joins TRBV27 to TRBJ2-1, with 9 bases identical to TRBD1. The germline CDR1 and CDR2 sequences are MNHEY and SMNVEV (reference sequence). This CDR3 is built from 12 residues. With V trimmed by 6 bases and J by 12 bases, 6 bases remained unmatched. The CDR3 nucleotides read TGTGCCAGCAGACCGGACAGGGGTCTGCAGTTCTTC. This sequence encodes CASRPDRGLQFF.

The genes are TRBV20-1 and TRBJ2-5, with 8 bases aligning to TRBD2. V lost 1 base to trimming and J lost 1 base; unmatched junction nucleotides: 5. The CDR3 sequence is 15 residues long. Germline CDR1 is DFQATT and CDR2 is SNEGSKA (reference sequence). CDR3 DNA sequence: TGCAGTGCTAGAGCTAGACTAGCGCTCCAAGAGACCCAGTACTTC. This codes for CSARARLALQETQYF.

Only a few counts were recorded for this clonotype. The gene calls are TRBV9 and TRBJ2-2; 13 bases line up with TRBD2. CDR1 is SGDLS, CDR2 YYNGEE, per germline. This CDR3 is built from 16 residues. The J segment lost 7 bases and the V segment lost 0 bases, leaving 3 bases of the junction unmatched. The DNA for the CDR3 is TGTGCCAGCAGCGTAGGGACTAGCGGGAGCCTCGGGGAGCTGTTTTTT. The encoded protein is CASSVGTSGSLGELFF.

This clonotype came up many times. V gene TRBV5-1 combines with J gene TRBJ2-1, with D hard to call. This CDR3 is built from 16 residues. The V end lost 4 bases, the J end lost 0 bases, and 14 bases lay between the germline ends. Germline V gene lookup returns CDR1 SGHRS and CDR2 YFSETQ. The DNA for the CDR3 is TGCGCCAGCAGCGTCGGGTCGGCTACCTCCTACAATGAGCAGTTCTTC. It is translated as CASSVGSATSYNEQFF.

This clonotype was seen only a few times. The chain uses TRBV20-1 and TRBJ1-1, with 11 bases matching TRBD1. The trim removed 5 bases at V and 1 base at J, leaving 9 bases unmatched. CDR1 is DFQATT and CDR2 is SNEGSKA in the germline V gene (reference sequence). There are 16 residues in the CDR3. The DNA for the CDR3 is TGCAGTGCTGATTACGGGACAGGGGGTCGGAACACTGAAGCTTTCTTT. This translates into CSADYGTGGRNTEAFF.

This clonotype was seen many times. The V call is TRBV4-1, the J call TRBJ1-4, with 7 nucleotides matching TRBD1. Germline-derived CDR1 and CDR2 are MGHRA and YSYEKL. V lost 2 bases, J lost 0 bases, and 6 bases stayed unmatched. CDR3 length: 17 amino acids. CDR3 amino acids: CASSQMTGRTTNEKLFF. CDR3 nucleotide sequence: TGCGCCAGCAGCCAAATGACAGGGCGCACAACTAATGAAAAACTGTTTTTT.

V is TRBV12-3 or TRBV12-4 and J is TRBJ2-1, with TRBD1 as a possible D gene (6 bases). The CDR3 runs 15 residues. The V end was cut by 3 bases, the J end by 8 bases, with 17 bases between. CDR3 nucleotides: TGTGCCAGCAGTTTGATGGGGGCCGCGAGCGATGAGCAGTTCTTC. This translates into CASSLMGAASDEQFF.

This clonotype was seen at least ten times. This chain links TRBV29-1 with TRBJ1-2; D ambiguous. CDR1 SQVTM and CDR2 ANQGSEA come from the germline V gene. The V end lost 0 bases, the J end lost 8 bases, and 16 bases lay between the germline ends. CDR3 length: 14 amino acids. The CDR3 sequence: CSVEDVSITGGYTF. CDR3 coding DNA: TGCAGCGTTGAAGATGTATCCATCACGGGAGGCTACACCTTC.

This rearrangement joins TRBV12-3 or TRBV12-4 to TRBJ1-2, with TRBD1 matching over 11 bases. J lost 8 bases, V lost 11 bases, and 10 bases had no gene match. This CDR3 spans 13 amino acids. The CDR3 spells CAAHLGQGEGYTF. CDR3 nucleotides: TGTGCCGCCCACTTGGGACAGGGGGAGGGCTACACCTTC.

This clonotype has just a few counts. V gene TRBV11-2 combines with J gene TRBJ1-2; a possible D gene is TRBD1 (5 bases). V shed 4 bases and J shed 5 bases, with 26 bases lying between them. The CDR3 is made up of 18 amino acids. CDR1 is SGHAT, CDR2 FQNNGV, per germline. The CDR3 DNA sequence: TGTGCCAGCAGCTCCTCGGTAACCTTAGCCAGGGAACTTTATGGCTACACCTTC. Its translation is CASSSSVTLARELYGYTF.

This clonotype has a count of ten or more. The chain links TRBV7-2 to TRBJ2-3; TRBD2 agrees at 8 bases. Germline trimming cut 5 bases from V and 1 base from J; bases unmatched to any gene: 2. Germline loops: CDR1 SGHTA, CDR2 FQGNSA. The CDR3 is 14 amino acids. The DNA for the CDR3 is TGTGCCAGCAGCGTTAGCGGGGGCACAGATACGCAGTATTTT. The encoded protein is CASSVSGGTDTQYF. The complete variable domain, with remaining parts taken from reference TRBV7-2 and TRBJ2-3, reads GAGVSQSPSNKVTEKGKDVELRCDPISGHTALYWYRQSLGQGLEFLIYFQGNSAPDKSGLPSDRFSAERTGGSVSTLTIQRTQQEDSAVYLCASSVSGGTDTQYFGPGTRLTVL.

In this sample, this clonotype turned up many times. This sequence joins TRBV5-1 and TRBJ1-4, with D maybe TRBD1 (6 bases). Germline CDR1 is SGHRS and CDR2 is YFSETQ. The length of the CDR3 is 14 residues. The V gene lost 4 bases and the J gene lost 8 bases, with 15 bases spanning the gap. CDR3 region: CASSPQGYYEKLFF. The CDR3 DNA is TGCGCCAGCAGCCCGCAGGGGTACTACGAAAAACTGTTTTTT.

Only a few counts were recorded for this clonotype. CDR3 bases: TGCAGTGGTCTGGGTTTGTACCAAGAGACCCAGTACTTC. Protein: CSGLGLYQETQYF. The genes are TRBV20-1 and TRBJ2-5, with D unresolved. Germline values: CDR1 DFQATT, CDR2 SNEGSKA (reference sequence). V lost 7 bases, J lost 0 bases, and 12 bases lay in between. The CDR3 sequence is 13 residues long.

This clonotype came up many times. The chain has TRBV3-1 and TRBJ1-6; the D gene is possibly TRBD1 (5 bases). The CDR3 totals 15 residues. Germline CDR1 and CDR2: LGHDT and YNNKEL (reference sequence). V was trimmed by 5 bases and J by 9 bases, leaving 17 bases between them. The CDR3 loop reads CASSATGTRASPLHF. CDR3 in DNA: TGTGCCAGCAGCGCTACCGGGACCAGGGCTTCACCCCTCCACTTT.

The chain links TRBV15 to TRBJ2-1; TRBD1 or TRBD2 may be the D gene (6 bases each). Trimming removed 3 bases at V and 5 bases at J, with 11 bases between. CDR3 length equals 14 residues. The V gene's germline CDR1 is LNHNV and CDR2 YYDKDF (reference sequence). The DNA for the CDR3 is TGTGCCACCAGCAGGGGGGGACATGACAATGAGCAGTTCTTC. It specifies CATSRGGHDNEQFF.

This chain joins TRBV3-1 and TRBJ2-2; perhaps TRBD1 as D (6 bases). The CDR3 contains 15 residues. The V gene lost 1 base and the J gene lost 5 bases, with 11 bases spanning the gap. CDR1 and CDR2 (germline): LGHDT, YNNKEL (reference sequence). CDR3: CASSQGGHATGELFF. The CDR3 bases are TGTGCCAGCAGCCAAGGGGGACACGCTACCGGGGAGCTGTTTTTT.

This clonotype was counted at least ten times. The chain's CDR3 is CASKEQDQPQHF. The CDR3 DNA follows: TGTGCCAGCAAGGAGCAAGATCAGCCCCAGCATTTT. The V call is TRBV28, the J call TRBJ1-5; D is uncertain. V lost 7 bases and J lost 5, with 9 bases in between. Germline V CDR1 and CDR2: MDHEN, SYDVKM. The CDR3 spans 12 residues.

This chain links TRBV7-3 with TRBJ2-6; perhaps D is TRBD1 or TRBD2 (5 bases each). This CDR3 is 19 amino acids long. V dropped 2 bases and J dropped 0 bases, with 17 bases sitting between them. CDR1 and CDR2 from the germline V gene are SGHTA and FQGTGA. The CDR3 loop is CASSLGWSGHTSGANVLTF. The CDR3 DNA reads TGTGCCAGCAGCTTAGGGTGGAGCGGACACACCTCTGGGGCCAACGTCCTGACTTTC.

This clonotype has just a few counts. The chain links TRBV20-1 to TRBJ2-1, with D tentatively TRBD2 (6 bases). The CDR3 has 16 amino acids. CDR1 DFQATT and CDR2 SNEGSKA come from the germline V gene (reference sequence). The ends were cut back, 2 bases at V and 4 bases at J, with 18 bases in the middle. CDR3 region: CSARNDLGLEYNEQFF. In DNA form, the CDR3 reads TGCAGTGCTAGAAACGATCTGGGACTCGAATACAATGAGCAGTTCTTC.

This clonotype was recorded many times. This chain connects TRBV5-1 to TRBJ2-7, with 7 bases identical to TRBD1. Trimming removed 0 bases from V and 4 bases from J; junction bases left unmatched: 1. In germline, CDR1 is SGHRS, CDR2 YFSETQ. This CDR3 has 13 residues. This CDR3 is CASSLEGQYEQYF. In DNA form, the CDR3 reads TGCGCCAGCAGCTTGGAGGGACAGTACGAGCAGTACTTC.

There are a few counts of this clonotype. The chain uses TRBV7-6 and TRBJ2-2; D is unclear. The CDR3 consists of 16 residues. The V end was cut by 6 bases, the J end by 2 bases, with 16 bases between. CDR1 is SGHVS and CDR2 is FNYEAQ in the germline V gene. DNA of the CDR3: TGTGCCAGCAGTCGCCTCGGTTCACCCAACACCGGGGAGCTGTTTTTT. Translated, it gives CASSRLGSPNTGELFF.